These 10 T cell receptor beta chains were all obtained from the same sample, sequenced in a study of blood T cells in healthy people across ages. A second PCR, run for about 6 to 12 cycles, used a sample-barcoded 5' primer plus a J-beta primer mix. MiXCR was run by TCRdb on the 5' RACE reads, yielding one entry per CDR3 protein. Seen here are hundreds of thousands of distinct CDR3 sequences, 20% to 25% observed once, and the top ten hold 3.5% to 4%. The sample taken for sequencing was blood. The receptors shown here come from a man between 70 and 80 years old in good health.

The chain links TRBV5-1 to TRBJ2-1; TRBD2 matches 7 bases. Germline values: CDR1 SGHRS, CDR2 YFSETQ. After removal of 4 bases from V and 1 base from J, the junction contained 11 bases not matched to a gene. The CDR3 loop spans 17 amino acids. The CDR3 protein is CASSLAGWGGSYNEQFF. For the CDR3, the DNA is TGCGCCAGCAGCCTGGCTGGGTGGGGGGGATCCTACAATGAGCAGTTCTTC.

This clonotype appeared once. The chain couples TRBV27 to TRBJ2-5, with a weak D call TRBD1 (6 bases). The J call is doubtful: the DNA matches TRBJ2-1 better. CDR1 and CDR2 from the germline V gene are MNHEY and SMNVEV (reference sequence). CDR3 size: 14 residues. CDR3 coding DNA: TGTGCCAGCAGTGGGCAGGGGACCCCCAATGAGCAGTTCTTC. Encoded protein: CASSGQGTPNEQFF.

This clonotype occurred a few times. The CDR3 DNA is TGCGCCAGCAGCCGCCAGATAGCGGGAGGGCCCACAGATACGCAGTATTTT. The encoded protein is CASSRQIAGGPTDTQYF. The genes are TRBV4-1 and TRBJ2-3; 11 positions agree with TRBD2. From germline, CDR1 is MGHRA and CDR2 YSYEKL. The CDR3 loop spans 17 amino acids. Losses at the gene ends were 4 bases for V and 2 bases for J; bases not matched to a gene: 8.

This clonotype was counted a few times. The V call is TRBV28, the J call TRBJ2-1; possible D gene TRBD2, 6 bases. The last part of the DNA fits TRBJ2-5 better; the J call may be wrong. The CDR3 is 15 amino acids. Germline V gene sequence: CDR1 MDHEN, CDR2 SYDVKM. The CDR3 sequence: CASSLDRGGVETQYF. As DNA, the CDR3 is TGTGCCAGCAGTTTGGATAGGGGCGGGGTAGAGACCCAGTACTTC.

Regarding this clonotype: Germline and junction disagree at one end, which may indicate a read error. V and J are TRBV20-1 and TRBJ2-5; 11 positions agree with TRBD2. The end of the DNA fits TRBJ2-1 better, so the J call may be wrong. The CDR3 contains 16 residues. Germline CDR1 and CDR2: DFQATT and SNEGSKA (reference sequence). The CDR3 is CSATRTTSGIYDEQFF. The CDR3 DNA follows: TGCAGTGCTACCCGAACGACTAGCGGGATCTACGATGAGCAGTTCTTC.

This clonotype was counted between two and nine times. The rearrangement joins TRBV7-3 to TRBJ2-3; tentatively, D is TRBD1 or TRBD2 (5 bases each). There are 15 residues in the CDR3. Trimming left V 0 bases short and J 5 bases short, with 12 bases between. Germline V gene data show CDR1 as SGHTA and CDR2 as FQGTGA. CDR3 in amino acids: CASSLTGDAGDTQYF. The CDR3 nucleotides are TGTGCCAGCAGCTTAACGGGGGATGCGGGAGATACGCAGTATTTT.

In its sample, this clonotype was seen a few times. As DNA, the CDR3 is TGTGCCAGCAGTTTAATCGGGGGCAATCAGCCCCAGCATTTT. This translates into CASSLIGGNQPQHF. The V gene is TRBV28, the J gene TRBJ1-5; D unclear. CDR1 and CDR2 (germline): MDHEN, SYDVKM. The V gene lost 2 bases and the J gene lost 2 bases, with 7 bases spanning the gap. This CDR3 region has 14 residues.

CDR3 sequence: CASRSTKTQYF. DNA of the CDR3: TGTGCCAGCAGATCAACGAAGACCCAGTACTTC. The genes are TRBV6-2 or TRBV6-3 and TRBJ2-5; D remains unclear. This CDR3 is 11 amino acids long. Germline V gene data show CDR1 as MNHEY and CDR2 as SVGEGT. Trimming took off 6 bases at V and 6 bases at J, with 8 bases between the two ends.

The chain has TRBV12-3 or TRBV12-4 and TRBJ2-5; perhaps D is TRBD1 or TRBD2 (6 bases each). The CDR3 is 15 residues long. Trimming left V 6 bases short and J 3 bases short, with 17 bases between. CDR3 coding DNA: TGTGCCAGCAGCGGGGGTGACAGGCGGGAAGAGACCCAGTACTTC. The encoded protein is CASSGGDRREETQYF.

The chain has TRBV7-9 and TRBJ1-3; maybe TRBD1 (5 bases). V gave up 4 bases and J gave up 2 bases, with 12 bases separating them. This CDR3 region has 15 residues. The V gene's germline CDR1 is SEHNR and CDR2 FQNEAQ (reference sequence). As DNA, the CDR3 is TGTGCCAGCAGCTCCGGAGGGGAGGCTGGAAACACCATATATTTT. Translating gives CASSSGGEAGNTIYF.